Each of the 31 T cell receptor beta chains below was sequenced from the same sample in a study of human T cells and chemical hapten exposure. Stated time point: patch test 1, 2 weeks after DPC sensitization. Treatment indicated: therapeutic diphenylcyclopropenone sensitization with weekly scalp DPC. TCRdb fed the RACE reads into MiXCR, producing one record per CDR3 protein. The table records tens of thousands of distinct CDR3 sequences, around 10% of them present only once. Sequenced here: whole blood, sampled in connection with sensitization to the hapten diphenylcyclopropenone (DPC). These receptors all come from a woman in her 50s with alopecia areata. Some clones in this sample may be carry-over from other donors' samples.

CDR3 in DNA: TGTGCCAGCAGCCTGACCTTAAATTCACCCCTCCACTTT. Its protein product is CASSLTLNSPLHF. The V and J genes are TRBV3-1 and TRBJ1-6; D gene ambiguous. Trimming removed 4 bases at V and 7 bases at J, with 8 bases between. From germline, CDR1 is LGHDT and CDR2 YNNKEL (reference sequence). There are 13 residues in the CDR3.

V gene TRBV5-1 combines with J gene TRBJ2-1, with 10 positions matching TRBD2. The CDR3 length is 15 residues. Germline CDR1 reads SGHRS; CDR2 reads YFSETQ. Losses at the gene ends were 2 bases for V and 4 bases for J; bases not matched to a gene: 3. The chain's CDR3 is CASSLGTSEYNEQFF. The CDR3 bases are TGCGCCAGCAGCTTAGGGACTAGCGAGTACAATGAGCAGTTCTTC.

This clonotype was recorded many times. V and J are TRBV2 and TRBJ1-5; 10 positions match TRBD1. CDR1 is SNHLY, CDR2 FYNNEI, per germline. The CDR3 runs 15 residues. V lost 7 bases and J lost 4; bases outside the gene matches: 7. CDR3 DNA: TGTGCCAGCAACGGGAGGACAGGGGGTAATCAGCCCCAGCATTTT. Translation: CASNGRTGGNQPQHF.

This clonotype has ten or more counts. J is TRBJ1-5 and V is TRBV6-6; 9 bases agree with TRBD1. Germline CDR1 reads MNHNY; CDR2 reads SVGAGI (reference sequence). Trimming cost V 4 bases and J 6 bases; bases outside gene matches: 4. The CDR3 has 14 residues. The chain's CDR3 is CASSFRQGGQPQHF. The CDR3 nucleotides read TGTGCCAGCAGTTTTCGACAGGGGGGTCAGCCCCAGCATTTT.

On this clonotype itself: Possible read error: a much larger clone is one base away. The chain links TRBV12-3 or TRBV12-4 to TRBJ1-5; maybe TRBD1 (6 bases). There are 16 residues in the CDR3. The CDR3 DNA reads TGTGCCAGCGGTTTACTGGGGGCGGCAGTCAATCAGCCCCAGCATTTT. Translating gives CASGLLGAAVNQPQHF.

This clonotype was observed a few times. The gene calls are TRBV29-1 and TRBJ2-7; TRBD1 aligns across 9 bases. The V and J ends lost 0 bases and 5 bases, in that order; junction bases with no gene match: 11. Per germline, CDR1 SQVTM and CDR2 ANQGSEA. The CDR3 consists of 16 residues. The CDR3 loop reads CSVEDPTGGVGNEQYF. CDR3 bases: TGCAGCGTTGAAGACCCCACAGGGGGCGTCGGGAACGAGCAGTACTTC.

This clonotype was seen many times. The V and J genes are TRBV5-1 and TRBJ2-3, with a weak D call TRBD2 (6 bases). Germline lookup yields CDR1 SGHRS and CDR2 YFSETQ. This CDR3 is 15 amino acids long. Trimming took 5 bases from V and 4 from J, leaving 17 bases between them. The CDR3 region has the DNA TGCGCCAGCAGTCTGGCGGGGAGACCTGCAGATACGCAGTATTTT. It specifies CASSLAGRPADTQYF.

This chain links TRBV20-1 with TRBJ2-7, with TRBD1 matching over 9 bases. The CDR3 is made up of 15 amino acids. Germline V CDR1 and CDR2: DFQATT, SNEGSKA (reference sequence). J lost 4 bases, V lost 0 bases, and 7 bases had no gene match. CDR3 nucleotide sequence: TGCAGTGCTAGAGACCAAACAGGGGGCCTATACGAGCAGTACTTC. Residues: CSARDQTGGLYEQYF.

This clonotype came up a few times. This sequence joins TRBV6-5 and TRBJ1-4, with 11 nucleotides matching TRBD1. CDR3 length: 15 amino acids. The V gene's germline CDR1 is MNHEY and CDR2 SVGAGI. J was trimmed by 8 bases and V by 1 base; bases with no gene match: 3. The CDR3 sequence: CASSYLWDRGEKLFF. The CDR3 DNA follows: TGTGCCAGCAGTTACTTGTGGGACAGGGGGGAAAAACTGTTTTTT.

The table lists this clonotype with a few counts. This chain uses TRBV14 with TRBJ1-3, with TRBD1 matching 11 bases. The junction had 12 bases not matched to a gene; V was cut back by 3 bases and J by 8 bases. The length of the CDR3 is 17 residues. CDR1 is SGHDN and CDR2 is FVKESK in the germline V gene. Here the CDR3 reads CASSHLMGQGEGDTIYF. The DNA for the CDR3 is TGTGCCAGCAGCCACCTAATGGGACAGGGGGAAGGAGACACCATATATTTT.

The CDR3, as DNA: TGCAGCGTTGAAGATGAGCCTAGCGGGAGACATGAGCAGTTCTTC. Its protein product is CSVEDEPSGRHEQFF. The chain links TRBV29-1 to TRBJ2-1; TRBD2 agrees at 10 bases. J lost 8 bases, V lost 0 bases, and 7 bases had no gene match. Germline V lookup: CDR1 SQVTM, CDR2 ANQGSEA. The CDR3 length is 15 residues.

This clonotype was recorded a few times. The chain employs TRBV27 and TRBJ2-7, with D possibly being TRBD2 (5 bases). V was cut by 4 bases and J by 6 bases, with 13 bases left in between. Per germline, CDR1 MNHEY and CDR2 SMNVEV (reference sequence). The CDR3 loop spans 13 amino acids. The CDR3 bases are TGTGCCAGCAGTTGGGGTGGGAGATTCGAGCAGTACTTC. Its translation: CASSWGGRFEQYF.

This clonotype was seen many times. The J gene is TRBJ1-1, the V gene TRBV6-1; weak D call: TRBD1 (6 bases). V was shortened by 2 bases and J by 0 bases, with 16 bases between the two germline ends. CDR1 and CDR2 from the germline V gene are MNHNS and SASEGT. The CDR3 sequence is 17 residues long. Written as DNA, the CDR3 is TGTGCCAGCAGTGAAAGGTTCGGACAGAAGATGAACACTGAAGCTTTCTTT. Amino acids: CASSERFGQKMNTEAFF.

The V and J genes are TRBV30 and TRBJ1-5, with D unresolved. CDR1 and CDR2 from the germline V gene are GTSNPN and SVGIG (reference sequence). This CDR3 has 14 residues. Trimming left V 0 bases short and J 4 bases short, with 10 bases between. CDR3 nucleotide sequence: TGTGCCTGGAGTGTACTACAGCGGAATCAGCCCCAGCATTTT. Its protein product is CAWSVLQRNQPQHF. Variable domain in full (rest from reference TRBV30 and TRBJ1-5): SQTIHQWPATLVQPVGSPLSLECTVEGTSNPNLYWYRQAAGRGLQLLFYSVGIGQISSEVPQNLSASRPQDRQFILSSKKLLLSDSGFYLCAWSVLQRNQPQHFGDGTRLSIL.

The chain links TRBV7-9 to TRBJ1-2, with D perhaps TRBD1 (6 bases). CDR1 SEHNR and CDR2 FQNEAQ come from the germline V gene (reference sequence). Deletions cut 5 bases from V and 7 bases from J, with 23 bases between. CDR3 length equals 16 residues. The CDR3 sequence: CASSSSARPGESGYTF. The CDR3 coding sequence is TGTGCCAGCAGCAGTTCCGCACGGCCAGGGGAGAGTGGCTACACCTTC.

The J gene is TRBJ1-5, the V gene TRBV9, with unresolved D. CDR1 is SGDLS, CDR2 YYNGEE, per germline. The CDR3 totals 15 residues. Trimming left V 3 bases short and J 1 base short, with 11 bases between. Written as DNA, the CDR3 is TGTGCCAGCAGCGCAAGGGTGGGGAGCAATCAGCCCCAGCATTTT. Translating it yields CASSARVGSNQPQHF.

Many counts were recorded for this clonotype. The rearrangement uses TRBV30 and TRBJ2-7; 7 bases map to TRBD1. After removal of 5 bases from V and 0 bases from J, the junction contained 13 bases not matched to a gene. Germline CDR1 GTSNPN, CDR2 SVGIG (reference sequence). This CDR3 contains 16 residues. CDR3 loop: CAWGDPPGQNSYEQYF. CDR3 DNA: TGTGCCTGGGGGGATCCCCCGGGACAGAACTCCTACGAGCAGTACTTC.

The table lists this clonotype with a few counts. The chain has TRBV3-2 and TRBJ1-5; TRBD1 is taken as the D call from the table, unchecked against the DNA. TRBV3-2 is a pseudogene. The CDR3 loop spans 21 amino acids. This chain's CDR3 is CASSQCLYSRDSSFSNQPQHF. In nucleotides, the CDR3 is TGTGCCAGCAGCCAATGCCTCTATTCCCGGGACAGCAGCTTTAGCAATCAGCCCCAGCATTTT.

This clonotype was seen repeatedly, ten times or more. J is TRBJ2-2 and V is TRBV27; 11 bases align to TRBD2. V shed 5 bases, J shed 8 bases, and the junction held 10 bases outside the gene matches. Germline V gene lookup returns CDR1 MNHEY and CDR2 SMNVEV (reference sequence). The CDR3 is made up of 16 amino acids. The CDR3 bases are TGTGCCAGCAGTAAACCCGTAGCGGGAGGGCCAGGGGAGCTGTTTTTT. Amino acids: CASSKPVAGGPGELFF.

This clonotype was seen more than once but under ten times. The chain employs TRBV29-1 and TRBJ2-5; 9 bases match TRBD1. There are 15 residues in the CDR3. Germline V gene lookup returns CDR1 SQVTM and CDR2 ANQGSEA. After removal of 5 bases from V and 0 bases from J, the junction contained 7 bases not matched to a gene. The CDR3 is CSVSEGTGNQETQYF. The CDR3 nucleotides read TGCAGCGTTTCAGAGGGGACAGGGAACCAAGAGACCCAGTACTTC.

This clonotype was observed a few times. Here the CDR3 reads CASSYSGGGNQPQHF. Here the CDR3 DNA reads TGTGCCAGCAGTTATTCTGGGGGGGGCAATCAGCCCCAGCATTTT. The rearrangement uses TRBV6-5 and TRBJ1-5; maybe TRBD1 (5 bases). Germline V gene lookup returns CDR1 MNHEY and CDR2 SVGAGI. V was shortened by 3 bases and J by 2 bases, with 11 bases between the two germline ends. The CDR3 sequence is 15 residues long.

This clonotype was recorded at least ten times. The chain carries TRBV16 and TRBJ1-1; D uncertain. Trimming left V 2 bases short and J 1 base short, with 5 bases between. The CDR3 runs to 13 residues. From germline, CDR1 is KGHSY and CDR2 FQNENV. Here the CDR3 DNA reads TGTGCCAGCAGCCAAGAGAGGAACACTGAAGCTTTCTTT. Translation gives CASSQERNTEAFF. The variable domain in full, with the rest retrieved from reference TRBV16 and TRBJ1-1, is GEEVAQTPKHLVRGEGQKAKLYCAPIKGHSYVFWYQQVLKNEFKFLISFQNENVFDETGMPKERFSAKCLPNSPCSLEIQATKLEDSAVYFCASSQERNTEAFFGQGTRLTVV.

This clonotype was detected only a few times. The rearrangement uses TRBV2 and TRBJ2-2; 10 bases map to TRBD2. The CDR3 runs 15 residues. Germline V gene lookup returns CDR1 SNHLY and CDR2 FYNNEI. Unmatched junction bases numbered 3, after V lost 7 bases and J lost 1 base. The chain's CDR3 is CASNRLAGNTGELFF. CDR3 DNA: TGTGCCAGCAATAGACTAGCGGGGAACACCGGGGAGCTGTTTTTT.

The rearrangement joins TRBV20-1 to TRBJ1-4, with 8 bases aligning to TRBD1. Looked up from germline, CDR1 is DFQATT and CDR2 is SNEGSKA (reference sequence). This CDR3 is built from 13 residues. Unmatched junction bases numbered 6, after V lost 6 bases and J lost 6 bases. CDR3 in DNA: TGCAGTGCAAACAGGGGGGCTGATGAAAAACTGTTTTTT. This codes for CSANRGADEKLFF.

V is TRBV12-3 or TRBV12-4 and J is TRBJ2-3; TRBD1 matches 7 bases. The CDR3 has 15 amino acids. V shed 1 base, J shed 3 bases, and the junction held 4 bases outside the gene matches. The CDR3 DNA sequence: TGTGCCAGCAGTTTAGAGGGGGCGCGAACAGATACGCAGTATTTT. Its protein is CASSLEGARTDTQYF.

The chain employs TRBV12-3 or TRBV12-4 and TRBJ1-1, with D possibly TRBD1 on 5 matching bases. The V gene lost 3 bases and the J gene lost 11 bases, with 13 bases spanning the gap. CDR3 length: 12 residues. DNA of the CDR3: TGTGCCAGCAGTTTGGGAGGGGCCAGGGCTTTCTTT. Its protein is CASSLGGARAFF.

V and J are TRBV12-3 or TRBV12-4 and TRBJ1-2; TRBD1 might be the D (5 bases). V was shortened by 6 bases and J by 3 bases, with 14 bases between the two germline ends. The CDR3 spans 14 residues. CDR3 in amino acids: CASSPPGTDYGYTF. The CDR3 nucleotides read TGTGCCAGCAGCCCGCCCGGGACGGACTATGGCTACACCTTC.

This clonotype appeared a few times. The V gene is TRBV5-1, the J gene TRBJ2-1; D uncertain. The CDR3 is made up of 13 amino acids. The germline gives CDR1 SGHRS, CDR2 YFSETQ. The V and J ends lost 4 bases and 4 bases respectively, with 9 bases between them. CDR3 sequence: CASSHGSYNEQFF. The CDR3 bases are TGCGCCAGCAGCCACGGATCTTACAATGAGCAGTTCTTC.

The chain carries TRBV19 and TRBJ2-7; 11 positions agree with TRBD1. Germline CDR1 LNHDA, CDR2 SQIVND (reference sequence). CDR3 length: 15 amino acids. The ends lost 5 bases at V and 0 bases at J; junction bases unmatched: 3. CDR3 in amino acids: CASSAGTGGSYEQYF. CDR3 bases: TGTGCCAGTAGTGCAGGGACAGGGGGCTCCTACGAGCAGTACTTC.

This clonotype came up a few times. CDR3 DNA sequence: TGTGCCAGCCCACAGGGACTAGCCGACAATGAGCAGTTCTTC. Translated: CASPQGLADNEQFF. The chain recombines TRBV13 with TRBJ2-1, with 9 bases aligning to TRBD2. Germline V gene data show CDR1 as PRHDT and CDR2 as FYEKMQ (reference sequence). Trimming cost V 8 bases and J 5 bases; bases outside gene matches: 7. The length of the CDR3 is 14 residues.

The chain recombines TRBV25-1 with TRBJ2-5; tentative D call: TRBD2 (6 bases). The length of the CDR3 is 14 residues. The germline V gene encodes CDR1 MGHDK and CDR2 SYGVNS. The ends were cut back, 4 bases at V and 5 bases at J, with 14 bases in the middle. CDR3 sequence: CASSVYGSKETQYF. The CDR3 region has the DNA TGTGCCAGCAGTGTGTACGGGAGTAAGGAGACCCAGTACTTC.